Each of the 30 T cell receptor beta chains below was sequenced from the same sample in a study of blood T cell repertoires in COVID-19 (dated by TCRdb to 2018 to 2021). Library prep was done by the immunoSEQ multiplex PCR assay. TCRdb mirrors the immuneACCESS table, restricted to in-frame sequences. Some clones are absent from its copies; in checked studies, under half trace to an unresolved V gene, and the reason for the others is unknown. This sample lists about 58,000 clones; about 84% were detected once. The ten most abundant clones make up 4% to 5.5% of the sample. The material sequenced was peripheral blood. The receptors derive from a man aged 40-49 years with active COVID-19.

The chain couples TRBV2 to TRBJ1-1; a possible D gene is TRBD1 (5 bases). Germline V gives CDR1 SNHLY, CDR2 FYNNEI. There are 14 residues in the CDR3. With 5 bases removed from V and 3 bases from J, the gap between germline ends came to 13 bases. The CDR3 reads CASSPTWGDTEAFF. Here the CDR3 DNA reads TGTGCCAGCAGTCCGACGTGGGGGGACACTGAAGCTTTCTTT.

The genes are TRBV30 and TRBJ1-5; the D is unclear. The germline V and J ends were trimmed by 8 bases and 4 bases, with 9 bases remaining between them. This CDR3 has 11 amino acids. Germline lookup yields CDR1 GTSNPN and CDR2 SVGIG (reference sequence). CDR3 protein: CAPQRNQPQHF. The CDR3 bases are TGTGCCCCCCAACGGAATCAGCCCCAGCATTTT.

J is TRBJ2-3 and V is TRBV28, with 8 bases fitting TRBD1. CDR1 and CDR2 (germline): MDHEN, SYDVKM. The trim removed 6 bases at V and 2 bases at J, leaving 10 bases unmatched. This CDR3 has 16 residues. DNA for the CDR3: TGTGCCAGCAGCCCCGGACAGGGACCTTACACAGATACGCAGTATTTT. It translates to CASSPGQGPYTDTQYF.

The gene calls are TRBV6-5 and TRBJ1-1; 8 bases match TRBD1. V lost 5 bases to trimming and J lost 4 bases; unmatched junction nucleotides: 3. This CDR3 spans 13 amino acids. Germline V CDR1 and CDR2: MNHEY, SVGAGI. For the CDR3, the DNA is TGTGCCAGCAGTCTCGACAGGGGCACTGAAGCTTTCTTT. Its translation is CASSLDRGTEAFF.

The rearrangement links TRBV18 to TRBJ1-3, with 10 bases matching TRBD1. This CDR3 spans 16 amino acids. The germline gives CDR1 KGHSH, CDR2 LQKENI. The V segment lost 5 bases and the J segment 6 bases; nucleotides outside the gene matches: 10. The CDR3 reads CASSTDRGELENTIYF. CDR3 nucleotides: TGTGCCAGCTCAACGGACAGGGGGGAATTGGAAAACACCATATATTTT.

The chain uses TRBV19 and TRBJ1-6; a possible D gene is TRBD1 (5 bases). Germline V gene data show CDR1 as LNHDA and CDR2 as SQIVND (reference sequence). Deletions cut 5 bases from V and 15 bases from J, with 14 bases between. The CDR3 runs 12 residues. The CDR3 nucleotides read TGTGCCAGTAGTTTCCGGGACTCCCACCTCCACTTT. Its protein product is CASSFRDSHLHF.

This chain uses TRBV27 with TRBJ1-1; D is unclear. The CDR3 contains 15 residues. V gave up 3 bases and J gave up 0 bases, with 11 bases separating them. Germline V CDR1 and CDR2: MNHEY, SMNVEV (reference sequence). CDR3 nucleotide sequence: TGTGCCAGCAGTTTCGCCCCGGGGATGAACACTGAAGCTTTCTTT. Its protein is CASSFAPGMNTEAFF.

The rearrangement uses TRBV7-9 and TRBJ1-5, with TRBD1 identical over 8 bases. This CDR3 is 17 amino acids long. V lost 1 base, J lost 6 bases, and 11 bases stayed unmatched. CDR1 and CDR2 (germline): SEHNR, FQNEAQ (reference sequence). The CDR3 here is CASSLERPGQGGQPQHF. The CDR3 coding sequence is TGTGCCAGCAGCTTAGAAAGGCCAGGACAGGGCGGTCAGCCCCAGCATTTT.

The rearrangement uses TRBV13 and TRBJ1-5, with D tentatively TRBD1 (5 bases). Per germline, CDR1 PRHDT and CDR2 FYEKMQ (reference sequence). Between the trimmed V and J ends, which lost 2 bases and 7 bases, there was a span of 12 bases. The CDR3 has 14 amino acids. The CDR3 spells CASSLSGRDQPQHF. In nucleotides, the CDR3 is TGTGCCAGCAGCTTATCTGGGAGGGACCAGCCCCAGCATTTT.

This rearrangement joins TRBV5-1 to TRBJ1-5, with TRBD1 identical over 9 bases. J gave up 2 bases and V 5 bases, and 11 bases lay outside the gene matches. CDR1 and CDR2 from the germline V gene are SGHRS and YFSETQ. The CDR3 has 17 amino acids. This chain's CDR3 is CASRFTGGACGNQPQHF. Here the CDR3 DNA reads TGCGCCAGCAGATTCACAGGGGGCGCTTGTGGCAATCAGCCCCAGCATTTT.

The chain carries TRBV18 and TRBJ1-1; TRBD1 matches at 9 bases. Germline trimming cut 3 bases from V and 6 bases from J; bases unmatched to any gene: 5. Germline loops: CDR1 KGHSH, CDR2 LQKENI. The CDR3 is 14 residues long. CDR3 DNA sequence: TGTGCCAGCTCACCCCGGGACAGGGATGCTGAAGCTTTCTTT. This translates into CASSPRDRDAEAFF.

This clone came up a few times. The V and J genes are TRBV5-5 and TRBJ1-4, with no clear D. Germline values: CDR1 SGHKS, CDR2 YYEKEE (reference sequence). The V and J ends lost 4 bases and 3 bases respectively, with 13 bases between them. There are 15 residues in the CDR3. CDR3 sequence reads: CASSPARSPNEKLFF. The CDR3 DNA sequence: TGTGCCAGCAGCCCCGCTAGGAGCCCTAATGAAAAACTGTTTTTT.

The rearrangement uses TRBV6-2 or TRBV6-3 and TRBJ2-1, with D possibly TRBD2 on 6 matching bases. The CDR3 extends over 15 amino acids. Trimming left V 3 bases short and J 7 bases short, with 16 bases between. Per the germline V gene, CDR1 is MNHEY and CDR2 is SVGEGT. CDR3 sequence: CASSYWGGNSNEQFF. The CDR3 DNA reads as TGTGCCAGCAGTTATTGGGGCGGGAACAGTAATGAGCAGTTCTTC.

J is TRBJ2-7 and V is TRBV29-1, with 11 positions matching TRBD2. The CDR3 is made up of 14 amino acids. Trimming cost V 4 bases and J 5 bases; bases outside gene matches: 7. Germline CDR1 is SQVTM and CDR2 is ANQGSEA. The CDR3 DNA reads TGCAGCGTTGCTGGGCTAGCGGGAGGTGACGAGCAGTACTTC. It codes for CSVAGLAGGDEQYF.

The chain employs TRBV5-1 and TRBJ1-1; the D is unclear. Trimming took off 1 base at V and 1 base at J, with 8 bases between the two ends. The CDR3 is 14 residues long. Germline V gene data show CDR1 as SGHRS and CDR2 as YFSETQ. Here the CDR3 reads CASSLPGANTEAFF. Here the CDR3 DNA reads TGCGCCAGCAGCTTGCCGGGAGCGAACACTGAAGCTTTCTTT.

The chain has TRBV18 and TRBJ1-2, with unresolved D. This CDR3 is built from 13 residues. The V and J ends lost 3 bases and 3 bases respectively, with 8 bases between them. Germline V lookup: CDR1 KGHSH, CDR2 LQKENI. DNA for the CDR3: TGTGCCAGCTCACCTCCCGGGGACTATGGCTACACCTTC. This codes for CASSPPGDYGYTF.

Written as DNA, the CDR3 is TGTGCCAGTAGTATGGGCGGGCCCTACGAGCAGTACTTC. Protein product: CASSMGGPYEQYF. This chain links TRBV19 with TRBJ2-7; D perhaps matches TRBD2 (5 bases). V was trimmed by 3 bases and J by 2 bases, leaving 8 bases between them. This CDR3 contains 13 residues. CDR1 LNHDA and CDR2 SQIVND come from the germline V gene (reference sequence).

This CDR3 reads CASSLERGNTGELFF. CDR3 nucleotide sequence: TGTGCCAGCAGCTTAGAAAGAGGGAACACCGGGGAGCTGTTTTTT. V and J are TRBV11-2 and TRBJ2-2; D is undetermined. With 0 bases removed from V and 1 base from J, the gap between germline ends came to 6 bases. The germline CDR1 and CDR2 sequences are SGHAT and FQNNGV. The CDR3 runs to 15 residues.

The CDR3 sequence: CASSPRLAAYEQYF. The CDR3 nucleotides are TGTGCCAGCAGCCCCAGACTAGCGGCATACGAGCAGTACTTC. The V gene is TRBV13, the J gene TRBJ2-7; 9 bases agree with TRBD2. The V segment lost 5 bases and the J segment 4 bases; nucleotides outside the gene matches: 6. This CDR3 spans 14 amino acids. The germline CDR1 and CDR2 sequences are PRHDT and FYEKMQ (reference sequence).

The chain has TRBV11-2 and TRBJ2-2; 11 bases are shared with TRBD2. The junction had 4 bases not matched to a gene; V was cut back by 0 bases and J by 7 bases. The CDR3 runs to 16 residues. From germline, CDR1 is SGHAT and CDR2 FQNNGV. DNA for the CDR3: TGTGCCAGCAGCTTAGACCTAGCGGGAGGAGGCGGGGAGCTGTTTTTT. Its protein product is CASSLDLAGGGGELFF.

The chain employs TRBV5-4 and TRBJ2-1; 14 bases agree with TRBD2. Trimming took 4 bases from V and 7 from J; bases not matched to a gene: 7. CDR1 and CDR2 (germline): SGHNT, YYREEE (reference sequence). This CDR3 is built from 16 residues. The CDR3 loop is CASSGGLAGGGNEQFF. In DNA, the CDR3 is TGTGCCAGCAGCGGCGGACTAGCGGGAGGAGGAAATGAGCAGTTCTTC.

This clone was observed a few times. The rearrangement uses TRBV30 and TRBJ2-7; 10 positions match TRBD2. J gave up 0 bases and V 4 bases, and 0 bases lay outside the gene matches. CDR1 GTSNPN and CDR2 SVGIG come from the germline V gene (reference sequence). The CDR3 is made up of 13 amino acids. CDR3 residues: CAWTSGSSYEQYF. The CDR3, as DNA: TGTGCCTGGACTAGCGGGAGCTCCTACGAGCAGTACTTC. The full variable domain, in which reference TRBV30 and TRBJ2-7 provide the parts outside the CDR3, is SQTIHQWPATLVQPVGSPLSLECTVEGTSNPNLYWYRQAAGRGLQLLFYSVGIGQISSEVPQNLSASRPQDRQFILSSKKLLLSDSGFYLCAWTSGSSYEQYFGPGTRLTVT.

The V call is TRBV5-1, the J call TRBJ1-5; D remains ambiguous. The V end was cut by 3 bases, the J end by 2 bases, with 9 bases between. The CDR3 loop spans 14 amino acids. Germline V gives CDR1 SGHRS, CDR2 YFSETQ. The CDR3 DNA follows: TGCGCCAGCAGCTCAGACGGGGGCAATCAGCCCCAGCATTTT. This sequence encodes CASSSDGGNQPQHF.

The table lists this clone with a few counts. The V gene is TRBV11-2, the J gene TRBJ2-1; 8 positions match TRBD2. The CDR3 contains 16 residues. V lost 1 base to trimming and J lost 8 bases; unmatched junction nucleotides: 10. The germline V gene has CDR1 SGHAT and CDR2 FQNNGV. The CDR3 here is CASSLVGGLGVDEQFF. CDR3 coding DNA: TGTGCCAGCAGCTTAGTCGGGGGACTAGGAGTGGATGAGCAGTTCTTC.

The V and J genes are TRBV5-1 and TRBJ2-7; tentatively, D is TRBD2 (6 bases). Germline-derived CDR1 and CDR2 are SGHRS and YFSETQ. CDR3 length: 13 residues. V dropped 0 bases and J dropped 5 bases, with 9 bases sitting between them. CDR3 bases: TGCGCCAGCAGCTTGGTGGAGGGGAACGAGCAGTACTTC. This codes for CASSLVEGNEQYF.

This rearrangement joins TRBV15 to TRBJ2-1, with a tentative D call TRBD2 (5 bases). Trimming took 0 bases from V and 8 from J, leaving 14 bases between them. The V gene's germline CDR1 is LNHNV and CDR2 YYDKDF (reference sequence). The length of the CDR3 is 15 residues. This CDR3 reads CATSRDGEPDDEQFF. DNA for the CDR3: TGTGCCACCAGCAGAGATGGGGAGCCAGACGATGAGCAGTTCTTC.

V usage is TRBV28 and J usage is TRBJ2-7; 8 nucleotides line up with TRBD1. There are 17 residues in the CDR3. Germline V gives CDR1 MDHEN, CDR2 SYDVKM. J gave up 1 base and V 2 bases, and 10 bases lay outside the gene matches. CDR3 sequence: CASSLGRGRVASYEQYF. DNA for the CDR3: TGTGCCAGCAGTTTAGGCAGGGGGCGAGTGGCGTCCTACGAGCAGTACTTC.

The rearrangement uses TRBV3-1 (or the pseudogene TRBV3-2) and TRBJ1-4; no definite D call. This CDR3 is built from 14 residues. V dropped 3 bases and J dropped 8 bases, with 13 bases sitting between them. Germline assignment: CDR1 LGHDT and CDR2 YNNKEL (reference sequence). DNA of the CDR3: TGTGCCAGCAGCCAGGCGGACGCGGGCGAAAAACTGTTTTTT. This codes for CASSQADAGEKLFF.

V usage is TRBV9 and J usage is TRBJ2-2; 7 bases map to TRBD1. The CDR3 spans 14 residues. Trimming took 1 base from V and 7 from J; bases not matched to a gene: 4. Germline V gene data show CDR1 as SGDLS and CDR2 as YYNGEE. CDR3 loop: CASSVIGTDGELFF. In nucleotides, the CDR3 is TGTGCCAGCAGCGTAATAGGGACAGACGGGGAGCTGTTTTTT.

The chain joins TRBV14 to TRBJ2-5; tentative D call: TRBD2 (7 bases). This CDR3 contains 13 residues. With 0 bases removed from V and 7 bases from J, the gap between germline ends came to 9 bases. Germline loops: CDR1 SGHDN, CDR2 FVKESK. DNA of the CDR3: TGTGCCAGCAGCCAAGAAGGGGGGGGGACCCAGTACTTC. This gives the protein CASSQEGGGTQYF.